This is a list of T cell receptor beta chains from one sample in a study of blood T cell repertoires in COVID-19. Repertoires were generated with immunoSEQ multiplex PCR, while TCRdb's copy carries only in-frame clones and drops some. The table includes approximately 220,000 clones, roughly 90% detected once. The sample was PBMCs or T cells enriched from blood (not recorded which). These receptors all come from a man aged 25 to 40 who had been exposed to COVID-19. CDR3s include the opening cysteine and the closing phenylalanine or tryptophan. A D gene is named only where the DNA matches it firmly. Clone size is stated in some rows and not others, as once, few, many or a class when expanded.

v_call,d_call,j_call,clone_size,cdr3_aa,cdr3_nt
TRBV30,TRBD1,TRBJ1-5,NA,CAWSRDRGGQPQHF,TGTGCCTGGAGTCGAGACAGGGGAGGTCAGCCCCAGCATTTT
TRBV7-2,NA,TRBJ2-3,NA,CASSLGGTDTQYF,TGTGCCAGCAGCTTAGGCGGCACAGATACGCAGTATTTT
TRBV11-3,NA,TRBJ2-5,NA,CASSSNTPGNQETQYF,TGTGCCAGCAGCTCGAACACCCCGGGGAACCAAGAGACCCAGTACTTC
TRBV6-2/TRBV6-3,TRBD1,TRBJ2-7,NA,CASSYGGRGRNEQYF,TGTGCCAGCAGTTACGGTGGCAGGGGGAGAAACGAGCAGTACTTC
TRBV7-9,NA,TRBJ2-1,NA,CASSPHLGALDEQFF,TGTGCCAGCAGCCCACACTTGGGAGCTTTGGATGAGCAGTTCTTC
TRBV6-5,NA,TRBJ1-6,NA,CASSYETGRSSPLHF,TGTGCCAGCAGTTACGAGACAGGAAGGTCATCACCCCTCCACTTT
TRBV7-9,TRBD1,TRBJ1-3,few,CASSPRDRISGNTIYF,TGTGCCAGCAGCCCCCGGGACAGAATTTCTGGAAACACCATATATTTT
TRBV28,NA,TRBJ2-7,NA,CATGRGRRSYEQYF,TGTGCCACGGGGAGGGGGAGACGATCCTACGAGCAGTACTTC
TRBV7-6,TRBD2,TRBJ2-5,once,CASGSTTSGGLYQETQYF,TGTGCCAGCGGGTCGACTACTAGCGGGGGCCTTTACCAAGAGACCCAGTACTTC
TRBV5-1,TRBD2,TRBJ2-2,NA,CASSLAGLNTGELFF,TGCGCCAGCAGCTTGGCGGGACTAAACACCGGGGAGCTGTTTTTT
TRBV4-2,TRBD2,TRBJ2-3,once,CASSQLADSSTDTQYF,TGTGCCAGCAGCCAACTAGCGGATTCTAGCACAGATACGCAGTATTTT
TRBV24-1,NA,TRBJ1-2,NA,CATGGTSYGYTF,TGTGCCACCGGGGGGACTAGCTATGGCTACACCTTC
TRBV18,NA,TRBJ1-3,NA,CASSPPALRGSAGNTIYF,TGTGCCAGCTCACCACCCGCCCTCCGTGGTTCAGCTGGAAACACCATATATTTT
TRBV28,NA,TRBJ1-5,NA,CASSPYRNSNQPQHF,TGTGCCAGCAGTCCCTACAGAAATAGCAATCAGCCCCAGCATTTT
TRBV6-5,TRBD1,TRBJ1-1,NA,CASSPQGAYTEAFF,TGTGCCAGCAGTCCCCAGGGGGCCTACACTGAAGCTTTCTTT
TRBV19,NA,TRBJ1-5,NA,CASSVQGAGQPQHF,TGTGCCAGTAGTGTACAGGGTGCTGGTCAGCCCCAGCATTTT